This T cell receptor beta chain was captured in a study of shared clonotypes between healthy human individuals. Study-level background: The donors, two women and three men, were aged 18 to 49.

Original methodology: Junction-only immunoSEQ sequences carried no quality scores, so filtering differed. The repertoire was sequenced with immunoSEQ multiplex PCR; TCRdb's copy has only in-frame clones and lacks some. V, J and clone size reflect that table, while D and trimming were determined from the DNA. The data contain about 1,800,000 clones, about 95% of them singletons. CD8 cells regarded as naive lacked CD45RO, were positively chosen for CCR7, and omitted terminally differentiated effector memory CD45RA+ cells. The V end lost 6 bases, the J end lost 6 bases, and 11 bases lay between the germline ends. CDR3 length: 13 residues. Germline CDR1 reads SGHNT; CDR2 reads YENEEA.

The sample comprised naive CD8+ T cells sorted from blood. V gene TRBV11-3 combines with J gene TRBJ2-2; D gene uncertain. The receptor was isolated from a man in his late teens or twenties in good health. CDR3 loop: CASSPPGPGELFF. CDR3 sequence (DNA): TGTGCCAGCAGTCCACCCGGTCCCGGGGAGCTGTTTTTT.